This T cell receptor (beta chain) derives from a study of regulatory T cells in long-lasting Graves disease. In its sample, this clonotype was seen many times. The antigen is undetermined. Study-level results: In persistent patients, shared public clonotypes (under 3,000) outnumbered those in new patients (about 1,000). TRBV28 was favored in persistent disease, as were TRBJ1-2 and TRBJ2-5.

V shed 5 bases and J shed 7 bases, with 15 bases lying between them. The germline V gene has CDR1 SEHNR and CDR2 FQNEAQ (reference sequence). This CDR3 has 14 residues. Arm-PCR of CDR3 regions and iRepertoire HTBI primers were the basis on which TCR beta libraries were built. Each CDR3 protein gets one entry after TCRdb re-called the multiplex PCR reads with MiXCR. The table lists around 400,000 distinct CDR3 sequences, roughly 15% of them singletons. The time point is: newly diagnosed GD, antithyroid drugs for less than 3 months. The TCR library was made from RNA that had been extracted from PBMCs in TRIzol.

This TCR derives from a female donor with Graves disease. The sequences come from peripheral blood mononuclear cells (PBMCs), collected at new diagnosis, from a patient treated with antithyroid drugs. The chain couples TRBV7-9 to TRBJ2-1, with D possibly TRBD2 on 5 matching bases. The CDR3 region has the DNA TGTGCCAGCAGCCGGGCACTAGGTGCGAATGAGCAGTTCTTC. This sequence encodes CASSRALGANEQFF.